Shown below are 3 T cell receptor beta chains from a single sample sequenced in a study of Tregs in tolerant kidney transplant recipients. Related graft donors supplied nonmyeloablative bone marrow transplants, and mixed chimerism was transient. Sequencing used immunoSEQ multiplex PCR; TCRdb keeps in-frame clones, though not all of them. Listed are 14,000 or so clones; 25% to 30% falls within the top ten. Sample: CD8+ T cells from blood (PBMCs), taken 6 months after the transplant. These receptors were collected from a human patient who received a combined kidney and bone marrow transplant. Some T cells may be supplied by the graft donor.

The CDR3 sequence: CASSIRLSTGELFF. The CDR3 DNA, read in part, is TGTGCCAGTAGTATTCGGTTGAGCACCGGGGAG. The chain combines TRBV19 with TRBJ2-2; D unresolved. The read falls 3 residues short of the CDR3 end, and the missing part is taken from the germline J gene. The CDR3 is 14 residues long. V was pared by 3 bases and J by 4 bases, with 9 bases between. The V gene's germline CDR1 is LNHDA and CDR2 SQIVND (reference sequence).

The sequenced part of the CDR3 DNA is TGCGCCAGCAGCTCGGGACAGGGGGATTCACCA. This sequence encodes CASSSGQGDSP. The entire CDR3 protein is CASSSGQGDSPLFF. The gene calls are TRBV5-1 and TRBJ1-4; TRBD1 matches at 11 bases. The read halts 3 residues ahead of the CDR3 end, with the missing end drawn from the germline J gene. There are 14 residues in the CDR3. Germline CDR1 is SGHRS and CDR2 is YFSETQ. The variable domain in full, completed from reference TRBV5-1 and TRBJ1-4, reads KAGVTQTPRYLIKTRGQQVTLSCSPISGHRSVSWYQQTPGQGLQFLFEYFSETQRNKGNFPGRFSGRQFSNSRSEMNVSTLELGDSALYLCASSSGQGDSPLFFGSGTQLSVL.

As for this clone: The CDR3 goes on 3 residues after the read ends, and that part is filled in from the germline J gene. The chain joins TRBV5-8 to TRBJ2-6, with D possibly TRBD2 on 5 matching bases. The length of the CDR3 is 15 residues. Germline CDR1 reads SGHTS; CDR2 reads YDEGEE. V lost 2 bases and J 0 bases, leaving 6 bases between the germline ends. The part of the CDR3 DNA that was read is TGTGCCAGCAGCTTAGGACTCTCTGGGGCCAACGTC. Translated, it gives CASSLGLSGANV. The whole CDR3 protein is CASSLGLSGANVLTF.